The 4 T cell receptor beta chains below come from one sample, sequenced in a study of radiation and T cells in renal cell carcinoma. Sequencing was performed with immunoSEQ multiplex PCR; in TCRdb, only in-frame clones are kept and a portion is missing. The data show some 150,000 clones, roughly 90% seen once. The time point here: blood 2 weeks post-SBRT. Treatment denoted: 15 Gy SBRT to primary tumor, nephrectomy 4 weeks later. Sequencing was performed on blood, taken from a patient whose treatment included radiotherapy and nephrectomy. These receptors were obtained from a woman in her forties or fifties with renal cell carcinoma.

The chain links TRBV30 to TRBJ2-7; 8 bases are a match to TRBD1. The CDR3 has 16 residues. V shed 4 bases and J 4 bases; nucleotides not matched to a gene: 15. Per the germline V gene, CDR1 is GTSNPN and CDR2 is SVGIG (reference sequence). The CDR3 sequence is CAWIFRDRGSGYEQYF. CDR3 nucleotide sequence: TGTGCCTGGATTTTCCGTGACAGGGGTTCAGGGTACGAGCAGTACTTC.

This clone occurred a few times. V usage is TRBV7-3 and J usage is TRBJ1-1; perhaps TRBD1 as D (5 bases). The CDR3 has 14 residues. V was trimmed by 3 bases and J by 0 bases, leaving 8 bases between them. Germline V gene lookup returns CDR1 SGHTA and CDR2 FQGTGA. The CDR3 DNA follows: TGTGCCAGCAGCTTCGACAGCATGAACACTGAAGCTTTCTTT. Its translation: CASSFDSMNTEAFF.

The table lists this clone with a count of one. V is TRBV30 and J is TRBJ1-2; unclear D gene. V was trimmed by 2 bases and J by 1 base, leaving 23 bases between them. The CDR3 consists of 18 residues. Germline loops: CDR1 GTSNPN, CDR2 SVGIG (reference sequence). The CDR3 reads CAWSKSGIRPLNNYGYTF. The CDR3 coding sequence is TGTGCCTGGAGTAAATCCGGGATCCGACCCTTAAATAACTATGGCTACACCTTC.

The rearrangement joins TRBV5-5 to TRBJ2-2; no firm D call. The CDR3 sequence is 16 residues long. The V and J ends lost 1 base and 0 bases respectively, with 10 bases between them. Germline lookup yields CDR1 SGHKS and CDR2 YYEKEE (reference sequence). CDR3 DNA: TGTGCCAGCAGCTTGCTTTTCTCCGCGAACACCGGGGAGCTGTTTTTT. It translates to CASSLLFSANTGELFF.